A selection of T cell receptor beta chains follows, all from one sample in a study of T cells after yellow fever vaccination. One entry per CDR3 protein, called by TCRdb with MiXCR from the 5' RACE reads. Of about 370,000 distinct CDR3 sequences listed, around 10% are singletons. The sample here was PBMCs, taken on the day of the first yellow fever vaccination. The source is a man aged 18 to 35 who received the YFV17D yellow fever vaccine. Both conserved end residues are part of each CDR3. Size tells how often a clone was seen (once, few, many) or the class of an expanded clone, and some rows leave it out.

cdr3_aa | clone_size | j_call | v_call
CASSSYAVAGYEQYF | NA | TRBJ2-7 | TRBV6-5
CASSQDSGGTYEQYF | few | TRBJ2-7 | TRBV4-3
CASSDDRANTGELFF | many | TRBJ2-2 | TRBV5-5
CASNRLAGDTDTQYF | NA | TRBJ2-3 | TRBV12-3/TRBV12-4
CASSRRPEREAFF | NA | TRBJ1-1 | TRBV4-1
CASSYAGGVDNSPLHF | many | TRBJ1-6 | TRBV6-5
CSARGTFSEVQPQHF | few | TRBJ1-5 | TRBV20-1
CASRDTGNQPQHF | many | TRBJ1-5 | TRBV12-3/TRBV12-4
CSAREPLQETQYF | NA | TRBJ2-5 | TRBV20-1
CASKGGTATDTQYF | many | TRBJ2-3 | TRBV5-1
CASSVSVVEAETQYF | NA | TRBJ2-5 | TRBV9
CASSGLAYSGQETQYF | few | TRBJ2-5 | TRBV6-2/TRBV6-3
CASSYRADLLQYF | few | TRBJ2-7 | TRBV6-5
CASSPGFGFNTEAFF | many | TRBJ1-1 | TRBV3-1
CASSFSTGWYTEAFF | few | TRBJ1-1 | TRBV12-3/TRBV12-4
CASSFTQGKPQHF | many | TRBJ1-5 | TRBV7-2
CASSPPGPGYGYTF | NA | TRBJ1-2 | TRBV4-2
CASSSFIAGSDTQYF | NA | TRBJ2-3 | TRBV5-1
CASSISDREDNEQFF | few | TRBJ2-1 | TRBV19
CSARDLQGPPETQYF | few | TRBJ2-5 | TRBV20-1
CATNTGGSGANVLTF | NA | TRBJ2-6 | TRBV7-2
CASRRQEAGELFF | few | TRBJ2-2 | TRBV12-3/TRBV12-4
CASSKTGTYNSPLHF | NA | TRBJ1-6 | TRBV19
CASSSTGTTEAFF | many | TRBJ1-1 | TRBV12-3/TRBV12-4
CASSLSRNSPLHF | NA | TRBJ1-6 | TRBV5-1
CASTKPGRTTYGYTF | NA | TRBJ1-2 | TRBV12-3/TRBV12-4
CASSLVAGGMPEAFF | NA | TRBJ1-1 | TRBV7-2